This TCR beta chain was profiled in a study of cytomegalovirus exposure and HLA in healthy donors. Study as a whole: HLA-typed donors contributed 80 million or so unique TCRs, which were held in an early data release. Findings of the study overall: Among TCR beta chains, those listed as cytomegalovirus-associated numbered under 200. In a later analysis, TCR beta V- and J-gene trimming showed a link to a missense DCLRE1C variant.

Points on this clone: The antigen remains undetermined.

Trimming at V came to 1 base and at J to 6 bases, leaving 5 bases not matched to a gene. CDR3 size: 15 residues. The V gene's germline CDR1 is SGHNT and CDR2 YENEEA. Those who donated were healthy bone marrow donors. Primers included in the PCR were 60 Vbeta and 13 Jbeta primers. Clones were read by immunoSEQ multiplex PCR, and TCRdb kept only the in-frame ones, dropping some. The sample lists about 130,000 clones; around 80% were seen once. The sequenced material came from PBMCs. The sequence came from a middle-aged man in good health and CMV-seropositive. The chain has TRBV11-3 and TRBJ2-7, with TRBD1 identical over 11 bases. Here the CDR3 reads CASSLGTGGLREQYF. The CDR3 DNA follows: TGTGCCAGCAGCTTAGGGACAGGGGGCCTTCGCGAGCAGTACTTC.